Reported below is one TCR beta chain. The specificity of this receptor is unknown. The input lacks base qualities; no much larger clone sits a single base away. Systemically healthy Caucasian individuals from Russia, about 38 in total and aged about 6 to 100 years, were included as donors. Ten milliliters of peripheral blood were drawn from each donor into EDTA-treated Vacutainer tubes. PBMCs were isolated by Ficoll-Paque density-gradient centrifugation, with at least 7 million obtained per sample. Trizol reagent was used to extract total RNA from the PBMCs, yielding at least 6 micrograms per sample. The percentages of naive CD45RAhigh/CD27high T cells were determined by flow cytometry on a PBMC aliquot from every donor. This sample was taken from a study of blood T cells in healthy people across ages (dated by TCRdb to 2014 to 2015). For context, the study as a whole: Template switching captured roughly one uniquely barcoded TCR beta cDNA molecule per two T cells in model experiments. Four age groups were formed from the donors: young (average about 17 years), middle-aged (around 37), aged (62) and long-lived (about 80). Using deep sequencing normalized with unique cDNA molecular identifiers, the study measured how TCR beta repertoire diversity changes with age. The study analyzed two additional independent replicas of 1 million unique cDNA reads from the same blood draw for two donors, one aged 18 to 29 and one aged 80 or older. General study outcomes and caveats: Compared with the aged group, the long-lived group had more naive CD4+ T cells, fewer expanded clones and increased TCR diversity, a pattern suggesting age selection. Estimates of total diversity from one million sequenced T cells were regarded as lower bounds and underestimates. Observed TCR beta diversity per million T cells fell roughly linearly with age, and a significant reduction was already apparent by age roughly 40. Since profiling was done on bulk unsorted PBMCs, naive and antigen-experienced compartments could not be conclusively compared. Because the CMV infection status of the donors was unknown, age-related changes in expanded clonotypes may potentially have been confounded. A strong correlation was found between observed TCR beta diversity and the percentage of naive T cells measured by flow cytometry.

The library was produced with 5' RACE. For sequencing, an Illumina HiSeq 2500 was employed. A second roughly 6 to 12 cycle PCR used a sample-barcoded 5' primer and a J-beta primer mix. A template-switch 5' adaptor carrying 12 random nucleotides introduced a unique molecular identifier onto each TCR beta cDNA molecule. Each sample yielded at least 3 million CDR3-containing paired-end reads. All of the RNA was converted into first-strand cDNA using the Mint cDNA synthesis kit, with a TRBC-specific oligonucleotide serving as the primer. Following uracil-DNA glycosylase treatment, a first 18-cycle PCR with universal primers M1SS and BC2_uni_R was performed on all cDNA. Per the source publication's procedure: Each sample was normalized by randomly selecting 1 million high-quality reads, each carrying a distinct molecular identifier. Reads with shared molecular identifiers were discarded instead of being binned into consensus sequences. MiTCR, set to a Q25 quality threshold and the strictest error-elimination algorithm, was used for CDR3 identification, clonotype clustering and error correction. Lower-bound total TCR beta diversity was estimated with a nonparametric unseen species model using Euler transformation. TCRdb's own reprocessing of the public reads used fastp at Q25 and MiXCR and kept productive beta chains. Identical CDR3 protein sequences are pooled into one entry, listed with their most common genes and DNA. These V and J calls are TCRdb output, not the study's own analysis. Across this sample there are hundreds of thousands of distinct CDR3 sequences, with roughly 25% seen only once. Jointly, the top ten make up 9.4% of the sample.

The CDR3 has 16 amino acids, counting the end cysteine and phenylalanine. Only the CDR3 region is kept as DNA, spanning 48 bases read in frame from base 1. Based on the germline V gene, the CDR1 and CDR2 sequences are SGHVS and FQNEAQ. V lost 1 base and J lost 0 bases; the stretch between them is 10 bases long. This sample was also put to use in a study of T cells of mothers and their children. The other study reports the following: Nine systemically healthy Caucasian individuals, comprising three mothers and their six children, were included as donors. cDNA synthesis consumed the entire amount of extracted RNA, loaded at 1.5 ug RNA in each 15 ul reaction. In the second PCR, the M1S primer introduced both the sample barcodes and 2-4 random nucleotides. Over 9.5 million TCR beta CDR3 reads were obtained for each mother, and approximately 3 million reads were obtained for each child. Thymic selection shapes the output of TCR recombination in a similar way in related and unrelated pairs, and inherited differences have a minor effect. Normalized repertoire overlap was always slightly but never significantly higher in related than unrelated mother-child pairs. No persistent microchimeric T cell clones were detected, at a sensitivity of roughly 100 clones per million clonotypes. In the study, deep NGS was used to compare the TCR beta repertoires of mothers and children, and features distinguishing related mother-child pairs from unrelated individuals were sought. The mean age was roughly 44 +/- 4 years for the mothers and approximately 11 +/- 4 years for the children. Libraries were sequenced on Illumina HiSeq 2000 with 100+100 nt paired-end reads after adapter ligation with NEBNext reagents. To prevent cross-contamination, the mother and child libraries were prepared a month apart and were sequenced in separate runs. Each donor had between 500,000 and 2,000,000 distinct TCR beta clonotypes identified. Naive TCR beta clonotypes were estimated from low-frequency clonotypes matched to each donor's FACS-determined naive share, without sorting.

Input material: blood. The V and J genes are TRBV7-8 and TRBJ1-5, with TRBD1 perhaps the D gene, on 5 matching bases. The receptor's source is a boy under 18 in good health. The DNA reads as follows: TGTGCCAGCAGCTTAGAAGCAGGGATTAGCAATCAGCCCCAGCATTTT. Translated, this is CASSLEAGISNQPQHF.